These 3 T cell receptor beta chains share one sample of origin, sequenced in a study of blood T cell repertoires in COVID-19. Assay used: immunoSEQ multiplex PCR; TCRdb lists only in-frame clones, some missing. The table lists roughly 30,000 clones, roughly 92% of them singletons. The sample taken for sequencing was peripheral blood. These receptor sequences come from a human donor in a cohort sampled during active COVID-19.

This clone was observed once. The CDR3 spells CAWGPGSTNEKLFF. CDR3 DNA: TGTGCCTGGGGTCCGGGATCAACTAATGAAAAACTGTTTTTT. This chain uses TRBV30 with TRBJ1-4; D is undetermined. The germline CDR1 and CDR2 sequences are GTSNPN and SVGIG (reference sequence). The CDR3 is 14 amino acids. V lost 5 bases and J lost 0, with 10 bases in between.

The chain employs TRBV6-4 and TRBJ2-2; 12 bases line up with TRBD1. CDR3 length: 16 residues. The V and J ends lost 6 bases and 3 bases, in that order; junction bases with no gene match: 5. Germline CDR1 and CDR2: MRHNA and SNTAGT. CDR3 in amino acids: CASRDGTGGHTGELFF. CDR3 DNA: TGTGCCAGCAGAGATGGGACAGGGGGCCACACCGGGGAGCTGTTTTTT.

This chain joins TRBV19 and TRBJ2-1; TRBD1 aligns across 7 bases. After removal of 7 bases from V and 6 bases from J, the junction contained 9 bases not matched to a gene. Germline V gene sequence: CDR1 LNHDA, CDR2 SQIVND (reference sequence). There are 14 residues in the CDR3. This CDR3 reads CASTPFGQVNEQFF. DNA of the CDR3: TGTGCCAGTACCCCTTTTGGACAGGTCAATGAGCAGTTCTTC.